The 28 T cell receptor beta chains reported below all come from one sample, sequenced in a study of beta chain features in type 1 diabetes. Study-wide points: Shortening that was moderate but significant affected the TCRB CDR3s of Type 1 diabetes patients in all four CD4+ subsets.

The antigens these receptors bind are not known. Reverse transcription of all isolated RNA meant that expressed TCRB transcripts were sequenced. Using immunoSEQ multiplex PCR, the repertoire was profiled, and TCRdb retains in-frame clones only, with some absent. The sample consists of about 340,000 clones, 9.3% of them appearing once. Sequencing was done on a sample of central memory CD4+ T cells from blood. These receptor sequences come from a man aged 25 to 40 with type 1 diabetes.

J is TRBJ1-3 and V is TRBV6-5, with D possibly TRBD1 on 6 matching bases. V was cut by 2 bases and J by 4 bases, with 15 bases left in between. Germline-derived CDR1 and CDR2 are MNHEY and SVGAGI. There are 16 residues in the CDR3. DNA of the CDR3: TGTGCCAGCAGTTACGATGGGGACACGGCAGGAAACACCATATATTTT. This sequence encodes CASSYDGDTAGNTIYF.

This clone occurred a few times. The chain carries TRBV19 and TRBJ1-5, with D perhaps matching TRBD1 (5 bases). This CDR3 is 15 amino acids long. V lost 7 bases to trimming and J lost 7 bases, with 20 bases between them. CDR1 is LNHDA and CDR2 is SQIVND in the germline V gene (reference sequence). For the CDR3, the DNA is TGTGCCAGTACTCCGGGACTGCGACCGGGGCAGCCCCAGCATTTT. Its protein product is CASTPGLRPGQPQHF.

The V and J genes are TRBV30 and TRBJ1-6; D call uncertain. This CDR3 contains 12 residues. Germline lookup yields CDR1 GTSNPN and CDR2 SVGIG (reference sequence). Trimming shortened V by 0 bases and J by 10 bases, and 7 bases separated the two germline ends. The CDR3 loop is CAWSVERSPLHF. For the CDR3, the DNA is TGTGCCTGGAGTGTAGAAAGGTCACCCCTCCACTTT.

This clone showed up just a few times. V usage is TRBV19 and J usage is TRBJ2-3; D not certain. CDR1 and CDR2 from the germline V gene are LNHDA and SQIVND (reference sequence). The CDR3 is 15 residues long. Between the trimmed V and J ends, which lost 5 bases and 2 bases, there was a span of 14 bases. DNA for the CDR3: TGTGCCAGTAGTCCCTCGGACCACTTCACAGATACGCAGTATTTT. It codes for CASSPSDHFTDTQYF. Based on the CDR3 plus reference TRBV19 and TRBJ2-3, the full variable domain is DGGITQSPKYLFRKEGQNVTLSCEQNLNHDAMYWYRQDPGQGLRLIYYSQIVNDFQKGDIAEGYSVSREKKESFPLTVTSAQKNPTAFYLCASSPSDHFTDTQYFGPGTRLTVL.

This clone was found a few times. The chain recombines TRBV2 with TRBJ1-3; D not resolved. This CDR3 has 12 amino acids. CDR1 and CDR2 from the germline V gene are SNHLY and FYNNEI. V was trimmed by 6 bases and J by 3 bases, leaving 6 bases between them. CDR3: CASSGDGNTIYF. CDR3 DNA: TGTGCCAGCAGCGGCGATGGAAACACCATATATTTT.

V gene TRBV29-1 combines with J gene TRBJ2-7; 9 bases align to TRBD2. CDR3 size: 12 residues. V was clipped by 7 bases and J by 5 bases; unmatched bases: 6. Germline loops: CDR1 SQVTM, CDR2 ANQGSEA. The CDR3 coding sequence is TGCAGCGCTGCGGGGGGGCGCAACGAGCAGTACTTC. This translates into CSAAGGRNEQYF.

This clone was detected ten times or more. This chain links TRBV18 with TRBJ1-1, with TRBD1 matching over 7 bases. The CDR3 extends over 16 amino acids. V gave up 3 bases and J gave up 3 bases; unmatched junction bases: 10. In germline, CDR1 is KGHSH, CDR2 LQKENI. DNA for the CDR3: TGTGCCAGCTCACCCCTACATGACAGGGCGGACACTGAAGCTTTCTTT. The encoded protein is CASSPLHDRADTEAFF.

V usage is TRBV9 and J usage is TRBJ2-1; 9 nucleotides line up with TRBD1. V dropped 1 base and J dropped 10; count of bases not matched to a gene: 6. The CDR3 loop spans 14 amino acids. In germline, CDR1 is SGDLS, CDR2 YYNGEE. CDR3 nucleotide sequence: TGTGCCAGCAGCGTAAGGGGACAGGGAGGGGAGCAGTTCTTC. It codes for CASSVRGQGGEQFF.

This clone was seen many times. The rearrangement links TRBV10-3 to TRBJ2-4; TRBD1 is a possible D gene (6 bases). This CDR3 has 12 residues. Trimming removed 2 bases at V and 10 bases at J, with 9 bases between. Germline V lookup: CDR1 ENHRY, CDR2 SYGVKD. The CDR3 bases are TGTGCCATCAGTGAGACAGGGCGGATTCAGTACTTC. Residues: CAISETGRIQYF.

The rearrangement uses TRBV12-2 and TRBJ1-2; TRBD1, the D gene given by the table, was not confirmed from the DNA. TRBV12-2 is shown as a pseudogene. The CDR3 has 14 residues. The CDR3 reads CASRLRQGGGGYTF. CDR3 bases: TGTGCAAGTCGGCTCCGACAGGGCGGAGGAGGCTACACCTTC.

V and J are TRBV2 and TRBJ2-1, with D possibly TRBD1 on 6 matching bases. Germline CDR1 SNHLY, CDR2 FYNNEI. The CDR3 has 14 residues. V was trimmed by 3 bases and J by 5 bases, leaving 11 bases between them. CDR3 protein: CASSDGEGDNEQFF. The CDR3 DNA sequence: TGTGCCAGCAGTGACGGAGAGGGGGACAATGAGCAGTTCTTC.

The chain is built from TRBV30 and TRBJ1-2; D gene uncertain. V was cut by 5 bases and J by 2 bases, with 12 bases left in between. Germline CDR1 GTSNPN, CDR2 SVGIG (reference sequence). This CDR3 spans 13 amino acids. In DNA, the CDR3 is TGTGCCTGGGACGCGGGAGTGAACTATGGCTACACCTTC. It is translated as CAWDAGVNYGYTF.

The chain uses TRBV4-1 and TRBJ2-7, with D possibly being TRBD1 or TRBD2 (5 bases each). The V gene's germline CDR1 is MGHRA and CDR2 YSYEKL. The CDR3 spans 14 residues. Trimming left V 4 bases short and J 0 bases short, with 10 bases between. CDR3 coding DNA: TGCGCCAGCAGCCGGGACGTTAACTCCTACGAGCAGTACTTC. Translating gives CASSRDVNSYEQYF.

About this clone itself: Other DNA sequences within the sample encode an identical CDR3. The chain uses TRBV30 and TRBJ2-2; D gene ambiguous. Germline CDR1 and CDR2: GTSNPN and SVGIG (reference sequence). V lost 1 base and J lost 6, with 3 bases in between. The CDR3 runs to 11 residues. The DNA of the CDR3 is TGTGCCTGGAGTGGTCCCGGGGAGCTGTTTTTT. Amino acid sequence: CAWSGPGELFF.

The chain recombines TRBV13 with TRBJ2-2, with 12 bases aligning to TRBD2. The CDR3 contains 15 residues. Germline CDR1 is PRHDT and CDR2 is FYEKMQ (reference sequence). Trimming removed 5 bases from V and 5 bases from J; junction bases left unmatched: 3. CDR3 region: CASSVTSGGTGELFF. CDR3 DNA sequence: TGTGCCAGCAGCGTTACTAGCGGGGGGACCGGGGAGCTGTTTTTT.

This clone was found a few times. The chain is built from TRBV25-1 and TRBJ1-1; a weak D match, TRBD1 (5 bases). Germline loops: CDR1 MGHDK, CDR2 SYGVNS. The CDR3 covers 15 residues. The V gene lost 4 bases and the J gene lost 6 bases, with 18 bases spanning the gap. In DNA form, the CDR3 reads TGTGCCAGCAGTGCCACCCCCGTAGGGGACGCTGAAGCTTTCTTT. Translated: CASSATPVGDAEAFF.

This clone has ten or more counts. The chain is built from TRBV7-2 and TRBJ2-3; D uncertain. This CDR3 comprises 14 residues. Germline-derived CDR1 and CDR2 are SGHTA and FQGNSA. The V end was cut by 2 bases, the J end by 3 bases, with 9 bases between. The chain's CDR3 is CASSLQQGTDTQYF. CDR3 DNA: TGTGCCAGCAGCTTACAGCAAGGGACAGATACGCAGTATTTT.

The chain recombines TRBV29-1 with TRBJ2-4; D possibly matches TRBD1 or TRBD2 (5 bases each). Deletions cut 3 bases from V and 7 bases from J, with 10 bases between. This CDR3 is 12 amino acids long. Germline assignment: CDR1 SQVTM and CDR2 ANQGSEA. The CDR3 DNA reads TGCAGCGTTGAGGGGGTTTCGAACATTCAGTACTTC. Protein product: CSVEGVSNIQYF.

The chain employs TRBV7-2 and TRBJ2-3, with 10 bases matching TRBD2. CDR3 length: 16 amino acids. V lost 5 bases, J lost 1 base, and 6 bases stayed unmatched. In germline, CDR1 is SGHTA, CDR2 FQGNSA. The CDR3 DNA follows: TGTGCCAGCAGCACTAGCGGGGAGGCCCGCACAGATACGCAGTATTTT. Its translation is CASSTSGEARTDTQYF.

In its sample, this clone was seen a few times. V and J are TRBV11-2 and TRBJ2-5; 9 bases map to TRBD1. J was trimmed by 5 bases and V by 4 bases; bases with no gene match: 5. Germline values: CDR1 SGHAT, CDR2 FQNNGV. This CDR3 has 14 residues. The chain's CDR3 is CASSSGQGRETQYF. CDR3 DNA: TGTGCCAGCAGCTCCGGACAGGGGCGGGAGACCCAGTACTTC.

The genes are TRBV29-1 and TRBJ1-2, with D unclear. CDR3 size: 12 residues. Germline values: CDR1 SQVTM, CDR2 ANQGSEA. Trimming cost V 2 bases and J 7 bases, with 11 bases left between them. As DNA, the CDR3 is TGCAGCGTTGAACCGAGCGGACTTGGCTACACCTTC. Protein product: CSVEPSGLGYTF.

This clone turned up a few times. The chain uses TRBV29-1 and TRBJ2-1, with TRBD1 as a possible D gene (5 bases). V dropped 2 bases and J dropped 8 bases, with 13 bases sitting between them. The CDR3 covers 13 residues. The germline V gene has CDR1 SQVTM and CDR2 ANQGSEA. CDR3 sequence reads: CSVELQGKDEQFF. The DNA for the CDR3 is TGCAGCGTTGAATTGCAGGGTAAAGATGAGCAGTTCTTC.

This clone was counted a few times. The chain uses TRBV6-5 and TRBJ1-2; D is undetermined. The CDR3 spans 14 residues. Trimming stripped 5 bases from V and 3 bases from J, with 13 bases between. Germline lookup yields CDR1 MNHEY and CDR2 SVGAGI. In nucleotides, the CDR3 is TGTGCCAGCAGTGAGCGGGGTAGGGACTATGGCTACACCTTC. It specifies CASSERGRDYGYTF.

This clone was picked up a small number of times. The rearrangement uses TRBV27 and TRBJ2-7, with 7 bases fitting TRBD1. V was clipped by 2 bases and J by 3 bases; unmatched bases: 7. The CDR3 is 15 residues long. Germline V lookup: CDR1 MNHEY, CDR2 SMNVEV (reference sequence). This CDR3 reads CASSLTGQNFYEQYF. The CDR3 coding sequence is TGTGCCAGCAGTTTAACGGGACAGAATTTCTACGAGCAGTACTTC.

This clone has just a few counts. This sequence joins TRBV11-2 and TRBJ2-5; TRBD1 aligns across 9 bases. CDR3 length: 15 residues. Losses at the gene ends were 1 base for V and 1 base for J; bases not matched to a gene: 1. The V gene's germline CDR1 is SGHAT and CDR2 FQNNGV. CDR3 sequence (DNA): TGTGCCAGCAGCTTAGGGACAGGGGTCCAAGAGACCCAGTACTTC. This encodes CASSLGTGVQETQYF.

The V gene is TRBV10-3, the J gene TRBJ2-3; the D is unclear. Germline assignment: CDR1 ENHRY and CDR2 SYGVKD. V was clipped by 5 bases and J by 2 bases, with 5 bases between them. The CDR3 loop spans 12 amino acids. DNA for the CDR3: TGTGCCATCAGTTCAAACACAGATACGCAGTATTTT. Amino acid sequence: CAISSNTDTQYF.

This sequence joins TRBV5-1 and TRBJ2-1, with 10 bases matching TRBD1. This CDR3 spans 15 amino acids. Trimming cost V 4 bases and J 5 bases; bases outside gene matches: 6. Germline CDR1 and CDR2: SGHRS and YFSETQ. The CDR3 region has the DNA TGCGCCAGCAGCGACAGGGGGCCCCTACACAATGAGCAGTTCTTC. Its protein is CASSDRGPLHNEQFF.

A few counts support this clone. The V call is TRBV18, the J call TRBJ1-2; 7 bases agree with TRBD1. Germline V gene sequence: CDR1 KGHSH, CDR2 LQKENI. CDR3 length: 15 amino acids. Unmatched junction bases numbered 9, after V lost 0 bases and J lost 8 bases. CDR3 amino acids: CASSPPETGSRGYTF. The CDR3 bases are TGTGCCAGCTCACCACCGGAGACAGGGTCGCGAGGCTACACCTTC. Full variable domain (rest looked up from reference TRBV18 and TRBJ1-2): NAGVMQNPRHLVRRRGQEARLRCSPMKGHSHVYWYRQLPEEGLKFMVYLQKENIIDESGMPKERFSAEFPKEGPSILRIQQVVRGDSAAYFCASSPPETGSRGYTFGSGTRLTVV.